These 5 T cell receptor beta chains came from one sample sequenced in a study of T cells in Graves' hyperthyroidism and ophthalmopathy. Amplification targeted TCR beta CDR3 regions from RNA transcripts. Primed by the HTBI set, a first-round RT-PCR was run on the TCR CDR3. MiXCR, run by TCRdb on the multiplex PCR reads, gives a single entry per CDR3 protein. The sample consists of some 490,000 distinct CDR3 sequences, 22% of them appearing once. Source material: blood. All receptors derive from a woman between 65 and 79 years old with Graves' ophthalmopathy.

Only one count was recorded for this clonotype. This chain uses TRBV15 with TRBJ1-4; 7 nucleotides line up with TRBD1. This CDR3 has 18 residues. With 2 bases clipped from V and 7 bases from J, the junction kept 16 bases outside the gene matches. The germline V gene has CDR1 LNHNV and CDR2 YYDKDF (reference sequence). CDR3 DNA sequence: TGTGCCACCAGCAGAACCAGGACAGGCGCTAGACTAGGTGAAAAACTGTTTTTT. Translating gives CATSRTRTGARLGEKLFF.

This clonotype was recorded a few times. The V call is TRBV7-3, the J call TRBJ2-3; 14 bases map to TRBD2. The ends lost 5 bases at V and 8 bases at J; junction bases unmatched: 12. This CDR3 spans 17 amino acids. Germline values: CDR1 SGHTA, CDR2 FQGTGA. CDR3 amino acids: CASSPQGLAGDGGTQYF. For the CDR3, the DNA is TGTGCCAGCAGCCCGCAGGGACTAGCGGGAGATGGAGGTACGCAGTATTTT.

The table lists this clonotype with many counts. This chain uses TRBV6-2 or TRBV6-3 with TRBJ2-7; a weak D match, TRBD2 (5 bases). This CDR3 has 12 amino acids. V was pared by 2 bases and J by 9 bases, with 11 bases between. Germline CDR1 is MNHEY and CDR2 is SVGEGT. The DNA of the CDR3 is TGTGCCAGCAGTTACGAGGGCCGGGTGCAGTACTTC. Amino acids: CASSYEGRVQYF.

In the case of this clonotype: One junction end does not reproduce the germline sequence, and a read error may be involved. The chain is built from TRBV30 and TRBJ1-6, with D unresolved. Germline V gene data show CDR1 as GTSNPN and CDR2 as SVGIG (reference sequence). This CDR3 contains 14 residues. CDR3 region: CAGSVRQRNSPLHF. The CDR3 DNA follows: TGTGCCGGGAGTGTACGGCAGAGGAATTCACCCCTCCACTTT.

This clonotype was observed at least ten times. V is TRBV7-2 and J is TRBJ2-1; D is uncertain. CDR1 SGHTA and CDR2 FQGNSA come from the germline V gene. The CDR3 consists of 13 residues. Trimming left V 3 bases short and J 1 base short, with 4 bases between. DNA for the CDR3: TGTGCCAGCAGCTTTTCATCCTACAATGAGCAGTTCTTC. Protein sequence: CASSFSSYNEQFF.